This TCR beta chain was sequenced for a study of blood T cells in healthy people across ages (dated by TCRdb to 2014 to 2015). With respect to the entire study: Template switching captured roughly one uniquely barcoded TCR beta cDNA molecule per two T cells in model experiments. The study measured age-related changes in TCR beta repertoire diversity using deep sequencing normalized with unique cDNA molecular identifiers. Four age groups were formed from the donors: young (average about 17 years), middle-aged (around 37), aged (about 68) and long-lived (around 80). To avoid experimental bias, donors of different ages were randomly spread across the sequencing lanes. For two donors (one aged 18 to 30 and one aged 80 or older), the study analyzed two additional independent replicas of 1 million unique cDNA reads from the same blood draw.

Concerning this clonotype itself: The specificity of this receptor is unknown. No base quality information exists; no much larger clone differs at one position.

The full study reports these points: As age increased, observed TCR beta diversity per million T cells dropped in a roughly linear way, and a significant reduction was already evident by age 40. The percentage of naive T cells measured by flow cytometry correlated strongly with observed TCR beta diversity. Estimates of total diversity based on one million sequenced T cells were considered lower bounds and underestimates. Because the CMV infection status of the donors was unknown, age-related changes in expanded clonotypes may potentially have been confounded. Compared with the aged group, the long-lived group had more naive CD4+ T cells, fewer expanded clones and increased TCR diversity, a pattern suggesting age selection. Bulk unsorted PBMC profiling prevented conclusive comparison of naive and antigen-experienced compartments.

Systemically healthy Caucasian individuals from Russia, 35 to 50 in total and aged roughly 6 to 100 years, were included as donors. Each donor gave approximately 9.3 milliliters of peripheral blood, collected into EDTA-treated Vacutainer tubes. Ficoll-Paque density-gradient centrifugation was used to isolate PBMCs, with at least 7 million per sample. Trizol reagent was used to extract total RNA from PBMCs, with at least 5.5 micrograms per sample. For every donor, flow cytometry on a PBMC aliquot measured the percentage of naive CD45RAhigh/CD27high T cells. Libraries were built with 5' RACE. The sequencer listed for this sample is Illumina HiSeq 2500. The second PCR ran for about 6 to 11 cycles and used a J-beta primer mix along with a sample-barcoded 5' primer. A unique molecular identifier was introduced onto each TCR beta cDNA molecule by a template-switch 5' adaptor carrying 12 random nucleotides. At least 3 million CDR3-containing paired-end reads were obtained from each sample. All of the RNA was converted into first-strand cDNA using the Mint cDNA synthesis kit, with a TRBC-specific oligonucleotide serving as the primer. All cDNA was treated with uracil-DNA glycosylase and then went through a first 18-cycle PCR with the universal primers M1SS and BC2_uni_R. The paper's data handling went like this. Normalization of each sample was performed by random selection of 1 million high-quality reads, each carrying a distinct molecular identifier. Reads with shared molecular identifiers were discarded instead of being binned into consensus sequences. MiTCR, with a Q25 quality threshold and the strictest error-elimination algorithm, was used for CDR3 identification, clonotype clustering and error correction. A nonparametric unseen species model with Euler transformation was used to estimate a lower bound on total TCR beta diversity. TCRdb trimmed the raw reads at Q25, called clones with MiXCR and kept productive beta chains. Rows merge per CDR3 protein into single entries with the most common DNA and genes. TCRdb's processing, not the authors' own work, is the source of the V and J calls. In all, the sample holds around 990,000 distinct CDR3 sequences, and 35% to 45% of those were seen once. In total, the top ten clones hold under 15% of the sample.

Counted from cysteine to phenylalanine, this CDR3 has 13 amino acids. CDR3 DNA is the only sequence kept; it has 39 bases, read in frame from the first base. In the germline V gene (reference sequence), CDR1 corresponds to DFQATT and CDR2 to SNEGSKA. Here the chain combines TRBV20-1 and TRBJ2-5; the D gene is not confidently resolved. The J call may be faulty, since TRBJ2-7 better matches the DNA end. The TCR was taken from a man aged 18 to 29 in good health. The material sequenced was blood. CDR3 protein: CSAMRGRTYEQYF. Read as DNA, the sequence is TGCAGTGCTATGAGAGGCAGAACTTACGAGCAGTACTTC.